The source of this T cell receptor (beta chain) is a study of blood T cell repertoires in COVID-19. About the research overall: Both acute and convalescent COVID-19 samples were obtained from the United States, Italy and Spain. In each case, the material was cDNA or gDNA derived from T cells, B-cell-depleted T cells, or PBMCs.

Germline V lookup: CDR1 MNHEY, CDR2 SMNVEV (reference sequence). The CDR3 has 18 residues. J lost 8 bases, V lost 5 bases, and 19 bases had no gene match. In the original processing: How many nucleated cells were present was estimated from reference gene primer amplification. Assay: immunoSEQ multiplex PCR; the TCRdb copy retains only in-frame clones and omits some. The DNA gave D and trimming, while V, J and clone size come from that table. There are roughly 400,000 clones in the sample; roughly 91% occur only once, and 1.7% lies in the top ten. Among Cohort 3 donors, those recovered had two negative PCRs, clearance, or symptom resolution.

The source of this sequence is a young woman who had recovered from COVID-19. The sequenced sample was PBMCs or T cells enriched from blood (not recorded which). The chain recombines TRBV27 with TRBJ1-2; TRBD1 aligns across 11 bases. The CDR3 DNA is TGTGCCAGCAGTATCTCCGGGACAGGGGGGATAAACCTATACGGCTACACCTTC. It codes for CASSISGTGGINLYGYTF.